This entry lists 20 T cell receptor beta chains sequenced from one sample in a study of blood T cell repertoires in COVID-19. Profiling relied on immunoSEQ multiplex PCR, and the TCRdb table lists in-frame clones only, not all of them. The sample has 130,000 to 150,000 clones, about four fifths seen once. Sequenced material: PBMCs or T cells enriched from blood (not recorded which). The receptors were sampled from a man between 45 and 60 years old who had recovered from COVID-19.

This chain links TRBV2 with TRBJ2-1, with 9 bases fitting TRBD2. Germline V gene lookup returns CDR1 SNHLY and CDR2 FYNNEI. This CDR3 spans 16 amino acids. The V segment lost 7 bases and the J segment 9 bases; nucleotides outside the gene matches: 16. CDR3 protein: CASTGGWRGGIAEQFF. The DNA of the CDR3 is TGTGCCAGCACCGGGGGATGGCGGGGGGGCATAGCTGAGCAGTTCTTC.

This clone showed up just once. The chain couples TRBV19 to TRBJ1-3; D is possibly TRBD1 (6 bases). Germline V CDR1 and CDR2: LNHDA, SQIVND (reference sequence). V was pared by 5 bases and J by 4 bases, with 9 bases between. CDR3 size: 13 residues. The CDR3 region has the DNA TGTGCCAGTAGTCTACAGGGAGGAAACACCATATATTTT. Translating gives CASSLQGGNTIYF.

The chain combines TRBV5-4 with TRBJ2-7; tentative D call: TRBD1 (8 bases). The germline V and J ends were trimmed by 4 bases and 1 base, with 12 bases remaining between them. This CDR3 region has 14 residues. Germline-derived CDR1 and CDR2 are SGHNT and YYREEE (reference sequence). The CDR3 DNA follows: TGTGCCAGCAGCCAACAGGGGGGGTCCTACGAGCAGTACTTC. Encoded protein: CASSQQGGSYEQYF.

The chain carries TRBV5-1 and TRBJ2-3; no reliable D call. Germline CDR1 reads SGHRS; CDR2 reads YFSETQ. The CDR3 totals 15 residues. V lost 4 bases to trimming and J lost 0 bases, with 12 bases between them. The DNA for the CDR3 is TGCGCCAGCAGCCCCGACTCCACTAGCACAGATACGCAGTATTTT. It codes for CASSPDSTSTDTQYF.

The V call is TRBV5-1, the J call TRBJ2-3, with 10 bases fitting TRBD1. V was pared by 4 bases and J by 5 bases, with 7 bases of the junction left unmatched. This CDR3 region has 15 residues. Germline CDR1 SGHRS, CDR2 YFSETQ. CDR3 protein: CASSRDRGGIDTQYF. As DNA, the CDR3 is TGCGCCAGCAGCCGGGACAGGGGTGGGATAGATACGCAGTATTTT.

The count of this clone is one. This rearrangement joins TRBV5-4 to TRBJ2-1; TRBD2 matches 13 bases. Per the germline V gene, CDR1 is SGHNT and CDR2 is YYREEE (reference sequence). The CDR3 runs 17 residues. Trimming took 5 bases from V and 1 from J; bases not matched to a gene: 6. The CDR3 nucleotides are TGTGCCAGCAGTCCCGGACTAGCGGGGGTGTCCTACAATGAGCAGTTCTTC. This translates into CASSPGLAGVSYNEQFF.

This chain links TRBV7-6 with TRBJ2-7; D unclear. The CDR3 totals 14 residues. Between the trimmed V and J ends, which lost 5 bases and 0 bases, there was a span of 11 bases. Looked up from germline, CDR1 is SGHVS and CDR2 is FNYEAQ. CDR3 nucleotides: TGTGCCAGCAGCCCTCTCTATAGCTCCTACGAGCAGTACTTC. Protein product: CASSPLYSSYEQYF.

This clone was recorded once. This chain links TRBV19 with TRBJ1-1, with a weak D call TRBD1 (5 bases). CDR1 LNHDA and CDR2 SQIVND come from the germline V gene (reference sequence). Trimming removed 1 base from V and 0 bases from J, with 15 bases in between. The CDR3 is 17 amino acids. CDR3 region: CASSIAVGQPMNTEAFF. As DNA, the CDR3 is TGTGCCAGTAGTATAGCGGTGGGGCAGCCCATGAACACTGAAGCTTTCTTT.

The DNA of the CDR3 is TGTGCCATCTCTGACAGGGGCTACTATGAGCAGTACTTC. This encodes CAISDRGYYEQYF. V gene TRBV6-5 combines with J gene TRBJ2-7, with TRBD1 identical over 8 bases. The ends lost 10 bases at V and 7 bases at J; junction bases unmatched: 12. Germline lookup yields CDR1 MNHEY and CDR2 SVGAGI. The CDR3 extends over 13 amino acids.

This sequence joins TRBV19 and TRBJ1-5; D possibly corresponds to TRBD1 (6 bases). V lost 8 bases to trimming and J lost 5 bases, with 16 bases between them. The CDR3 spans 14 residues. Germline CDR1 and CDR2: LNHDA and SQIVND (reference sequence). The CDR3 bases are TGTGCCAGTTGGAGTAGGGGGATCGATCAGCCCCAGCATTTT. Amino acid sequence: CASWSRGIDQPQHF. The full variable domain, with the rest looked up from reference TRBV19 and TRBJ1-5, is DGGITQSPKYLFRKEGQNVTLSCEQNLNHDAMYWYRQDPGQGLRLIYYSQIVNDFQKGDIAEGYSVSREKKESFPLTVTSAQKNPTAFYLCASWSRGIDQPQHFGDGTRLSIL.

The CDR3, as DNA: TGTGCCAGCAGCTTACGGGCAACTAATGAAAAACTGTTTTTT. Translated: CASSLRATNEKLFF. The V gene is TRBV7-2, the J gene TRBJ1-4; D unresolved. From germline, CDR1 is SGHTA and CDR2 FQGNSA. The CDR3 length is 14 residues. Trimming took 2 bases from V and 0 from J, leaving 4 bases between them.

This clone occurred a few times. The DNA of the CDR3 is TGTGCCAGCAGCGTAGCGACGGGAACACAAGAGACCCAGTACTTC. Translation: CASSVATGTQETQYF. This chain connects TRBV9 to TRBJ2-5; D is possibly TRBD2 (5 bases). The CDR3 loop spans 15 amino acids. The germline CDR1 and CDR2 sequences are SGDLS and YYNGEE. V lost 0 bases, J lost 2 bases, and 11 bases lay in between.

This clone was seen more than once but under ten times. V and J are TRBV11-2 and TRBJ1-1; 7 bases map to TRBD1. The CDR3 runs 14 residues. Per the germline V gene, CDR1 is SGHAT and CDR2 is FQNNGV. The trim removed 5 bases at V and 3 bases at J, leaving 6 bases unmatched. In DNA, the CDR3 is TGTGCCAGCAGCGCTAGGGGGCGGCACACTGAAGCTTTCTTT. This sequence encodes CASSARGRHTEAFF.

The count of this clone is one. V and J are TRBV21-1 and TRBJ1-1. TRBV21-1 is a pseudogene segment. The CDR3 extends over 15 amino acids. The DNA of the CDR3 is TGTGCCAGCAGCGCCCGGGTTGACGGATACACTGAAGCTTTCTTT. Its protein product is CASSARVDGYTEAFF.

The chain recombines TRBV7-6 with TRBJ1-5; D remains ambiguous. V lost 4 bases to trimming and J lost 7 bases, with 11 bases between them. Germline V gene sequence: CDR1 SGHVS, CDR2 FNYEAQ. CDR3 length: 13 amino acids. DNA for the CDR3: TGTGCCAGCAGCTCTCAGGAGGAGCAGCCCCAGCATTTT. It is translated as CASSSQEEQPQHF. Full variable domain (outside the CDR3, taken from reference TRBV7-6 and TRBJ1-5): GAGVSQSPRYKVTKRGQDVALRCDPISGHVSLYWYRQALGQGPEFLTYFNYEAQQDKSGLPNDRFSAERPEGSISTLTIQRTEQRDSAMYRCASSSQEEQPQHFGDGTRLSIL.

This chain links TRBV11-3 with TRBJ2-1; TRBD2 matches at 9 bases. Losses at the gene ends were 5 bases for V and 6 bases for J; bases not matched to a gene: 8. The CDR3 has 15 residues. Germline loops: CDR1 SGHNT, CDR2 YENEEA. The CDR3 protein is CASSVRGGGANEQFF. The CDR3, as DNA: TGTGCCAGCAGCGTTAGGGGCGGGGGGGCCAATGAGCAGTTCTTC.

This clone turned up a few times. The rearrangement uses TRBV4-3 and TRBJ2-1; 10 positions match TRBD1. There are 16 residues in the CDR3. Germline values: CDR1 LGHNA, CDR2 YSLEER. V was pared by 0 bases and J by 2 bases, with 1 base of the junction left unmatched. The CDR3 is CASSQEGQGTYNEQFF. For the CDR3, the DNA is TGCGCCAGCAGCCAAGAGGGACAGGGGACCTACAATGAGCAGTTCTTC.

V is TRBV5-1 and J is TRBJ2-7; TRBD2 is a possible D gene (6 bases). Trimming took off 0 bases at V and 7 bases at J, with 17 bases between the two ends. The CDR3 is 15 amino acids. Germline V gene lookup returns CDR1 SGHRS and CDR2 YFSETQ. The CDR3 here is CASSLGTGLIREQYF. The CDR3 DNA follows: TGCGCCAGCAGCTTGGGCACGGGACTTATAAGGGAGCAGTACTTC.

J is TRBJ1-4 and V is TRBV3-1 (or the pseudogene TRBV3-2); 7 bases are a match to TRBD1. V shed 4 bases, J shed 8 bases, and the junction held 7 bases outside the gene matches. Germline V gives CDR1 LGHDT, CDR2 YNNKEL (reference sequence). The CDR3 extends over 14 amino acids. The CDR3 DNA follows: TGTGCCAGCAGCCGAGACAGGGTTGCGGAAAAACTGTTTTTT. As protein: CASSRDRVAEKLFF.

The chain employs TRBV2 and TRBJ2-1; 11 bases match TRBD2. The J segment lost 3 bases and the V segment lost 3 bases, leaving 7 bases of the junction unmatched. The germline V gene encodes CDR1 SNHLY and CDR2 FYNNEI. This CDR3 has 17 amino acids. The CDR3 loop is CASSDRLAGGLYNEQFF. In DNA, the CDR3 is TGTGCCAGCAGTGATCGGCTAGCGGGGGGACTCTACAATGAGCAGTTCTTC.